Listed below are T cell receptor beta chains from one sample, sequenced in a study of blood T cell repertoires in COVID-19. Clones were sequenced by immunoSEQ multiplex PCR, and TCRdb holds only the in-frame ones, with some missing. Counted here are 200,000 to 250,000 clones, roughly 80% occurring once; the ten biggest clones make up about 9.4%. Specimen: peripheral blood. The receptors originated from a woman older than 75 with acute or convalescent COVID-19. Each CDR3 is given with its conserved first and last residue. Clone size appears in some rows only: once, few, many, or a class for an expanded clone.

TRBV6-1	TRBJ1-1	many	12	CASSEPSPGAFF
TRBV11-3	TRBJ2-6	.	16	CASSWDSSSGANVLTF
TRBV11-3	TRBJ2-7	few	14	CASSPGGRGDEQYF
TRBV3-1/TRBV3-2	TRBJ2-7	.	16	CASSKWTSGGTYEQYF
TRBV11-3	TRBJ2-7	once	13	CASSWERGYEQYF
TRBV19	TRBJ1-1	.	14	CASSSGTGAGEAFF
TRBV23-1	TRBJ1-5	few	16	CASSQSGGRGNQPQHF
TRBV4-3	TRBJ2-3	.	15	CASSQEGGLTDTQYF
TRBV5-1	TRBJ2-5	.	14	CASSLDRGGETQYF
TRBV2	TRBJ1-1	.	14	CASSPQGLDTEAFF
TRBV5-1	TRBJ2-3	.	16	CASSGGGTVTADTQYF
TRBV5-6	TRBJ2-5	.	14	CASSPPGVQETQYF
TRBV6-6	TRBJ2-5	.	14	CASSHLERGETQYF
TRBV19	TRBJ1-2	.	15	CASRTDRGQVDGYTF
TRBV4-1	TRBJ1-4	.	14	CASSQGPGGEKLFF